These T cell receptor beta chains were read from a single sample in a study of blood T cells in healthy people across ages. In TCRdb, the 5' RACE reads were re-called with MiXCR into one record per CDR3 protein. Of hundreds of thousands of distinct CDR3 sequences in the sample, around 45% were seen once. Sequencing was performed on blood. Receptors were obtained from a man between 60 and 75 years old in good health. Both conserved end residues are part of each CDR3. Fields, in order: D gene, J gene, clone size, V gene, CDR3 protein. D genes are given only for firm matches. Clone size is given for some rows only: seen once, a few or many times, or a class if the clone is expanded.

>TRBD1|TRBJ1-1|few|TRBV29-1
CSVDRGLMNTEAFF
>.|TRBJ2-4|.|TRBV18
CASSPLGGQSGNIQYF
>TRBD1|TRBJ2-5|.|TRBV20-1
CSARDPGTGQETQYF
>TRBD2|.|.|TRBV20-1
CSARDLLAGVNSYEQYF
>TRBD1|TRBJ2-1|.|TRBV6-2/TRBV6-3
CASSHPGQSYNEQFF
>.|TRBJ1-1|few|TRBV18
CASSPAGNTEAFF
>TRBD1|.|few|TRBV7-7
CASSRQGLPQETQFF
>.|TRBJ2-6|.|TRBV7-8
CANSLGSGADVLTF
>.|TRBJ2-3|many|TRBV7-9
CASSLGRGLYTDTQYF
>TRBD2|TRBJ2-3|.|TRBV20-1
CSATSASGGAATQYF
>.|TRBJ1-5|few|TRBV21-1
CASPGLAQHF
>.|TRBJ2-5|.|TRBV28
CASSDGLYRDEQYF
>.|TRBJ2-6|few|TRBV28
CASSFAGSGANVLTF
>.|TRBJ1-5|.|TRBV20-1
CSVRRGTSNQPQHF
>.|.|.|TRBV7-4
CASSLVREMGYEQYF
>.|TRBJ2-1|.|TRBV6-5
CASSYSSRETEKFF
>.|TRBJ2-7|.|TRBV10-3
CAISAALGTDKYF
>TRBD1|TRBJ2-7|.|TRBV7-2
CASSPDRGRHEQYF
>.|TRBJ2-7|many|TRBV6-1
CASSDAGYEQYF
>TRBD2|TRBJ2-2|few|TRBV29-1
CSVEGGGGTGELFF
>.|TRBJ2-1|.|TRBV20-1
CSAPPGRGYNEQFF
>TRBD1|TRBJ1-2|.|TRBV29-1
CSAPRDSTNYGYTF
>TRBD2|TRBJ2-5|.|TRBV9
CASSVSGGPITETQYF
>.|TRBJ1-5|.|TRBV12-3/TRBV12-4
CASSFGTNQPQHF
>TRBD1|TRBJ2-7|.|TRBV28
CASHTGTGAYEQYF
>.|TRBJ1-6|few|TRBV5-1
CASSLPGEGNSPLHF
>.|TRBJ2-5|.|TRBV2
CASKTQRSQETQYF
>TRBD1|TRBJ2-7|.|TRBV30
CAWSVLGGSEQYF
>.|TRBJ1-4|.|TRBV20-1
CSAQQDEKLFF
>TRBD1|TRBJ2-1|.|TRBV7-9
CASSALCRGGAGNEQFF
>.|TRBJ1-2|.|TRBV28
CASSINNKNYGYTF
>TRBD1|TRBJ2-1|.|TRBV6-5
CASKPQGQGHNEQFF
>TRBD1|TRBJ1-6|.|TRBV4-3
CASSQEMPGGGSEPLHF
>.|TRBJ2-7|once|TRBV25-1
CASSEFSGAGTSYEQYF
>TRBD1|TRBJ2-1|many|TRBV29-1
CSVGQGGWNEQFF
>.|TRBJ1-1|once|TRBV7-9
CASHLGSLRNTEAFF
>TRBD2|TRBJ2-7|few|TRBV5-1
CASTPAGTLGREQYF
>.|TRBJ2-5|few|TRBV5-1
CASSPGDPQETQYF
>.|TRBJ2-3|.|TRBV19
CASRGEGTDTQYF
>TRBD2|TRBJ2-1|.|TRBV5-1
CASAPRGDEQFF
>.|TRBJ1-2|once|TRBV4-1
CASSQGRNRVDGYTF
>.|TRBJ2-3|.|TRBV3-1
CASSQLINEQYF
>.|TRBJ1-1|.|TRBV27
CASSLSPGAEAFF
>TRBD1|TRBJ1-1|.|TRBV12-3/TRBV12-4
CASSFGQGRPMNTEAFF
>.|TRBJ2-5|.|TRBV20-1
CSARDPRTMKETQYF